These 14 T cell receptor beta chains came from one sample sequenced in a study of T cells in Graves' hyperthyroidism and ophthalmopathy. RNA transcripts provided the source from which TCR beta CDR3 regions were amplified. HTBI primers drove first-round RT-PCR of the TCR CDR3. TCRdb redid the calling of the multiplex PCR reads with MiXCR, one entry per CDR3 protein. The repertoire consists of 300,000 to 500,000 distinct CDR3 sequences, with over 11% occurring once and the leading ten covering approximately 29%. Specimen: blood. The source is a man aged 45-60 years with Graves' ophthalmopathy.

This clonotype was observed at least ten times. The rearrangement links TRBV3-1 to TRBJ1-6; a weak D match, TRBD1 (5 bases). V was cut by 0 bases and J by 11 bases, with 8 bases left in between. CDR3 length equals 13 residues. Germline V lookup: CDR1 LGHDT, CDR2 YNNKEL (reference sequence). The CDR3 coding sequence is TGTGCCAGCAGCCAAGATTGGGGGGCACCCCTCCACTTT. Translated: CASSQDWGAPLHF.

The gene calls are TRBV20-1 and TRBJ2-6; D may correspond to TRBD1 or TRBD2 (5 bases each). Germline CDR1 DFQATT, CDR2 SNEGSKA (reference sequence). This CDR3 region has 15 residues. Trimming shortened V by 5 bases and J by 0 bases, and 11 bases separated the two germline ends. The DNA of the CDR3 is TGCAGTGCTCCGAGGGGCGGCTCTGGGGCCAACGTCCTGACTTTC. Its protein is CSAPRGGSGANVLTF.

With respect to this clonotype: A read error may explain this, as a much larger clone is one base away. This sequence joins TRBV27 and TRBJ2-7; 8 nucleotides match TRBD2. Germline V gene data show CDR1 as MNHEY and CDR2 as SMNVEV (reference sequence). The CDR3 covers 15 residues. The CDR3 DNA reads TGTGCCACATCAACCGGGACTAGTCCCTCTGGGGAGCAGCACTTC. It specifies CATSTGTSPSGEQHF.

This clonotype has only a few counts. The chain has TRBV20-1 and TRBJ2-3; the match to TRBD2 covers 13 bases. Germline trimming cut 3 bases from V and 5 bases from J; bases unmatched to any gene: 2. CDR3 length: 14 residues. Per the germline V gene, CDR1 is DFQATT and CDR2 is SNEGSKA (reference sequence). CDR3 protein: CSARGLAGRDTQYF. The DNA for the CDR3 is TGCAGTGCTAGGGGACTAGCGGGACGAGATACGCAGTATTTT.

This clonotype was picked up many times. DNA of the CDR3: TGCGCCAGCAGCCCGCAGGGGGAAGGGGGCACAGATACGCAGTATTTT. It yields the protein CASSPQGEGGTDTQYF. The rearrangement links TRBV5-1 to TRBJ2-3; the match to TRBD1 covers 7 bases. The germline CDR1 and CDR2 sequences are SGHRS and YFSETQ. V dropped 4 bases and J dropped 1; count of bases not matched to a gene: 9. CDR3 length: 16 amino acids.

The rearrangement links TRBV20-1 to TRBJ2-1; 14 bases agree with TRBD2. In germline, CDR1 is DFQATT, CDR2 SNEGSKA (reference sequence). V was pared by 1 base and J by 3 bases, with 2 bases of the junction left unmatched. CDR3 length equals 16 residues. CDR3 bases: TGCAGTGCTAGAGGACTAGCGGGGGGGAACTACAATGAGCAGTTCTTC. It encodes CSARGLAGGNYNEQFF.

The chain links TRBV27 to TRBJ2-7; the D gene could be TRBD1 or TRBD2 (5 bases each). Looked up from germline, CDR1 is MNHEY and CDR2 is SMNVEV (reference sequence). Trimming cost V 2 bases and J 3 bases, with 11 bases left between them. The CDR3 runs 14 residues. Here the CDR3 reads CASSLGGDVYEQYF. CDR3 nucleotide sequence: TGTGCCAGCAGTTTAGGTGGGGACGTCTACGAGCAGTACTTC.

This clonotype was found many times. The CDR3 DNA follows: TGTGCCAGCAGTAGAGCCGGGACAGGTCGTTATACGCAGTATTTT. The encoded protein is CASSRAGTGRYTQYF. The J gene is TRBJ2-3, the V gene TRBV28; 8 positions match TRBD1. The CDR3 is 15 amino acids. V trimming: 5 bases; J trimming: 7 bases; junction bases outside the gene matches: 11. The germline gives CDR1 MDHEN, CDR2 SYDVKM.

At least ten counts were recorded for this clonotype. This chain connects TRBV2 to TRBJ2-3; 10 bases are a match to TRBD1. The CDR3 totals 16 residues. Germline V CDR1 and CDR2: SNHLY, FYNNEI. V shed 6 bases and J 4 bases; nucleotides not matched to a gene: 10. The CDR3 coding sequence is TGTGCCAGCAGAGGAGGGTGGACAGGGGGTTCAGATACGCAGTATTTT. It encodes CASRGGWTGGSDTQYF.

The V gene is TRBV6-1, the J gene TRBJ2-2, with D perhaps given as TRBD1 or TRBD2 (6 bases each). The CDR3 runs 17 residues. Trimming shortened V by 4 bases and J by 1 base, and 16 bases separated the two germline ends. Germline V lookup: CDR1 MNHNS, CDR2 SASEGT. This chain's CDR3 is CASSVLWGAENTGELFF. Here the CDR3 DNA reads TGTGCCAGCAGTGTACTGTGGGGGGCCGAGAACACCGGGGAGCTGTTTTTT.

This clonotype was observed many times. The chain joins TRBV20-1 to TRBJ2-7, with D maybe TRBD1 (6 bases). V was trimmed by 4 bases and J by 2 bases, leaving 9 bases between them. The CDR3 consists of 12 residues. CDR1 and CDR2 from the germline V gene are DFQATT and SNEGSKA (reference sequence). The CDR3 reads CSAISGAYEQYF. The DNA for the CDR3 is TGCAGTGCTATTTCAGGGGCCTACGAGCAGTACTTC.

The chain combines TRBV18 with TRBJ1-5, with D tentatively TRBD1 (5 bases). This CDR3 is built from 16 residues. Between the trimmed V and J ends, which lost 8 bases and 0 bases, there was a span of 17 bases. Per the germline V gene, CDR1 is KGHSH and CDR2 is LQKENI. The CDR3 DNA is TGTGCCAGCCCGCCCGAGGGGTTTTATAGCAATCAGCCCCAGCATTTT. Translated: CASPPEGFYSNQPQHF.

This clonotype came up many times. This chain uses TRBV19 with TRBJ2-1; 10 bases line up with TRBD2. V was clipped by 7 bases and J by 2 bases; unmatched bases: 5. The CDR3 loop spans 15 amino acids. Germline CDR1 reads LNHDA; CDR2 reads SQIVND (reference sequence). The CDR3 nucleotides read TGTGCCAGTACCTTACTAGCGGGGCCCTACAATGAGCAGTTCTTC. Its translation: CASTLLAGPYNEQFF.

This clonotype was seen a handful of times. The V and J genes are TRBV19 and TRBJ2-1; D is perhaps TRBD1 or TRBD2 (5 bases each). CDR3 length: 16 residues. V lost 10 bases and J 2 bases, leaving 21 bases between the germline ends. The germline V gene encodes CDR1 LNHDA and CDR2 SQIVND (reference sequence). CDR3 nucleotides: TGTGCCACCCCCCGGCGTGGGGGACCGACCTACAATGAGCAGTTCTTC. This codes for CATPRRGGPTYNEQFF.